These 14 T cell receptor beta chains were all obtained from the same sample, sequenced in a study of blood T cell repertoires in COVID-19. Method: immunoSEQ multiplex PCR; TCRdb's copy keeps in-frame clones and lacks some. Of about 210,000 clones listed, roughly four fifths are singletons. Material: peripheral blood. All receptors come from a woman aged 40-49 years with acute or convalescent COVID-19.

The chain employs TRBV5-1 and TRBJ1-1; 7 bases are a match to TRBD1. Trimming took 4 bases from V and 1 from J; bases not matched to a gene: 7. There are 15 residues in the CDR3. Per the germline V gene, CDR1 is SGHRS and CDR2 is YFSETQ. In nucleotides, the CDR3 is TGCGCCAGCAGCCCCTCCGGGACAGAGAACACTGAAGCTTTCTTT. Translated: CASSPSGTENTEAFF. Using reference TRBV5-1 and TRBJ1-1 for the parts outside the CDR3, the full variable domain is KAGVTQTPRYLIKTRGQQVTLSCSPISGHRSVSWYQQTPGQGLQFLFEYFSETQRNKGNFPGRFSGRQFSNSRSEMNVSTLELGDSALYLCASSPSGTENTEAFFGQGTRLTVV.

V and J are TRBV24-1 and TRBJ2-3; 13 bases are shared with TRBD2. Germline CDR1 is KGHDR and CDR2 is SFDVKD. This CDR3 is built from 17 residues. With V trimmed by 7 bases and J by 4 bases, 10 bases remained unmatched. CDR3 protein: CATSPGTSGIVADTQYF. In DNA, the CDR3 is TGTGCCACCAGCCCCGGGACTAGCGGGATTGTCGCAGATACGCAGTATTTT.

This chain links TRBV12-5 with TRBJ1-6; weak D call: TRBD1 (6 bases). Germline V gene data show CDR1 as LGHNT and CDR2 as FRNRAP. Trimming removed 3 bases from V and 8 bases from J, with 11 bases in between. The CDR3 is 14 residues long. This CDR3 reads CASGLGDKDSPLHF. The CDR3 region has the DNA TGTGCTAGTGGTTTAGGGGACAAGGATTCACCCCTCCACTTT.

The chain has TRBV12-3 or TRBV12-4 and TRBJ2-2, with D perhaps matching TRBD2 (5 bases). V was shortened by 8 bases and J by 7 bases, with 11 bases between the two germline ends. This CDR3 is 12 amino acids long. CDR3 nucleotides: TGTGCCAGCTCTAGCCGGGGCGGGGAGCTGTTTTTT. Encoded protein: CASSSRGGELFF.

The rearrangement links TRBV9 to TRBJ1-6, with 7 positions matching TRBD1. Germline CDR1 reads SGDLS; CDR2 reads YYNGEE. The junction had 4 bases not matched to a gene; V was cut back by 0 bases and J by 7 bases. The CDR3 has 15 residues. This chain's CDR3 is CASSVAPQGNSPLHF. CDR3 coding DNA: TGTGCCAGCAGCGTAGCTCCACAGGGGAATTCACCCCTCCACTTT.

The rearrangement links TRBV24-1 to TRBJ2-1, with 8 bases lining up with TRBD1. Germline V lookup: CDR1 KGHDR, CDR2 SFDVKD. This CDR3 spans 16 amino acids. With V trimmed by 0 bases and J by 7 bases, 7 bases remained unmatched. As DNA, the CDR3 is TGTGCCACCAGTGATTTGGCGGCAGGGGGCAGGAATGAGCAGTTCTTC. It codes for CATSDLAAGGRNEQFF.

This clone turned up a few times. The chain employs TRBV7-8 and TRBJ1-1; TRBD1 matches at 9 bases. Unmatched junction bases numbered 9, after V lost 2 bases and J lost 5 bases. Germline V gene data show CDR1 as SGHVS and CDR2 as FQNEAQ. The CDR3 covers 16 residues. Here the CDR3 DNA reads TGTGCCAGCAGCTTAAAGGCGGGGACAGGGAGGACTGAAGCTTTCTTT. It yields the protein CASSLKAGTGRTEAFF.

CDR3 in amino acids: CASSVGTGYGYTF. The CDR3 DNA follows: TGCGCCAGCAGCGTGGGGACAGGCTATGGCTACACCTTC. J is TRBJ1-2 and V is TRBV5-1; 8 bases agree with TRBD1. CDR1 is SGHRS, CDR2 YFSETQ, per germline. This CDR3 has 13 residues. Trimming took 4 bases from V and 4 from J; bases not matched to a gene: 3.

The CDR3 nucleotides are TGTGCCAGCAGCCCGAGTCCGGGGACAGGAGGGAAAAGGACCTTC. Translation gives CASSPSPGTGGKRTF. The V call is TRBV7-6, the J call TRBJ1-2; 8 positions match TRBD1. The CDR3 is 15 amino acids. The germline gives CDR1 SGHVS, CDR2 FNYEAQ. The junction had 19 bases not matched to a gene; V was cut back by 5 bases and J by 14 bases.

This sequence joins TRBV7-3 and TRBJ2-1, with D tentatively TRBD2 (5 bases). From germline, CDR1 is SGHTA and CDR2 FQGTGA. Trimming cost V 5 bases and J 6 bases, with 14 bases left between them. The CDR3 consists of 14 residues. The CDR3 DNA sequence: TGTGCCAGCAGCCCCCCCGGGGTGGGCAATGAGCAGTTCTTC. It translates to CASSPPGVGNEQFF.

The chain joins TRBV4-1 to TRBJ1-2; 7 positions match TRBD1. With 5 bases clipped from V and 1 base from J, the junction kept 13 bases outside the gene matches. In germline, CDR1 is MGHRA, CDR2 YSYEKL. The CDR3 totals 17 residues. The CDR3 sequence: CASSYSGTAVLNYGYTF. CDR3 bases: TGCGCCAGCAGCTATTCCGGGACAGCGGTACTTAACTATGGCTACACCTTC.

CDR3 DNA sequence: TGTGCCAGCGGGGAGCCGGTAGCCAAAAACATTCAGTACTTC. Protein sequence: CASGEPVAKNIQYF. The chain uses TRBV6-5 and TRBJ2-4, with D possibly TRBD2 on 5 matching bases. The CDR3 totals 14 residues. Looked up from germline, CDR1 is MNHEY and CDR2 is SVGAGI. Trimming took 8 bases from V and 0 from J, leaving 11 bases between them.

The chain combines TRBV5-1 with TRBJ1-1; the match to TRBD1 covers 9 bases. Germline V gene sequence: CDR1 SGHRS, CDR2 YFSETQ. CDR3 length: 14 amino acids. The V and J ends lost 2 bases and 4 bases, in that order; junction bases with no gene match: 3. The CDR3: CASSLTTGGTEAFF. The DNA for the CDR3 is TGCGCCAGCAGCTTAACGACAGGGGGCACTGAAGCTTTCTTT.

The chain uses TRBV29-1 and TRBJ1-1; D ambiguous. This CDR3 is 12 amino acids long. CDR1 SQVTM and CDR2 ANQGSEA come from the germline V gene. The germline V and J ends were trimmed by 7 bases and 6 bases, with 15 bases remaining between them. In nucleotides, the CDR3 is TGCAGCGCTTTTGGAACAGACCCTGAAGCTTTCTTT. As protein: CSAFGTDPEAFF. Variable domain in full (rest from reference TRBV29-1 and TRBJ1-1): SAVISQKPSRDICQRGTSLTIQCQVDSQVTMMFWYRQQPGQSLTLIATANQGSEATYESGFVIDKFPISRPNLTFSTLTVSNMSPEDSSIYLCSAFGTDPEAFFGQGTRLTVV.